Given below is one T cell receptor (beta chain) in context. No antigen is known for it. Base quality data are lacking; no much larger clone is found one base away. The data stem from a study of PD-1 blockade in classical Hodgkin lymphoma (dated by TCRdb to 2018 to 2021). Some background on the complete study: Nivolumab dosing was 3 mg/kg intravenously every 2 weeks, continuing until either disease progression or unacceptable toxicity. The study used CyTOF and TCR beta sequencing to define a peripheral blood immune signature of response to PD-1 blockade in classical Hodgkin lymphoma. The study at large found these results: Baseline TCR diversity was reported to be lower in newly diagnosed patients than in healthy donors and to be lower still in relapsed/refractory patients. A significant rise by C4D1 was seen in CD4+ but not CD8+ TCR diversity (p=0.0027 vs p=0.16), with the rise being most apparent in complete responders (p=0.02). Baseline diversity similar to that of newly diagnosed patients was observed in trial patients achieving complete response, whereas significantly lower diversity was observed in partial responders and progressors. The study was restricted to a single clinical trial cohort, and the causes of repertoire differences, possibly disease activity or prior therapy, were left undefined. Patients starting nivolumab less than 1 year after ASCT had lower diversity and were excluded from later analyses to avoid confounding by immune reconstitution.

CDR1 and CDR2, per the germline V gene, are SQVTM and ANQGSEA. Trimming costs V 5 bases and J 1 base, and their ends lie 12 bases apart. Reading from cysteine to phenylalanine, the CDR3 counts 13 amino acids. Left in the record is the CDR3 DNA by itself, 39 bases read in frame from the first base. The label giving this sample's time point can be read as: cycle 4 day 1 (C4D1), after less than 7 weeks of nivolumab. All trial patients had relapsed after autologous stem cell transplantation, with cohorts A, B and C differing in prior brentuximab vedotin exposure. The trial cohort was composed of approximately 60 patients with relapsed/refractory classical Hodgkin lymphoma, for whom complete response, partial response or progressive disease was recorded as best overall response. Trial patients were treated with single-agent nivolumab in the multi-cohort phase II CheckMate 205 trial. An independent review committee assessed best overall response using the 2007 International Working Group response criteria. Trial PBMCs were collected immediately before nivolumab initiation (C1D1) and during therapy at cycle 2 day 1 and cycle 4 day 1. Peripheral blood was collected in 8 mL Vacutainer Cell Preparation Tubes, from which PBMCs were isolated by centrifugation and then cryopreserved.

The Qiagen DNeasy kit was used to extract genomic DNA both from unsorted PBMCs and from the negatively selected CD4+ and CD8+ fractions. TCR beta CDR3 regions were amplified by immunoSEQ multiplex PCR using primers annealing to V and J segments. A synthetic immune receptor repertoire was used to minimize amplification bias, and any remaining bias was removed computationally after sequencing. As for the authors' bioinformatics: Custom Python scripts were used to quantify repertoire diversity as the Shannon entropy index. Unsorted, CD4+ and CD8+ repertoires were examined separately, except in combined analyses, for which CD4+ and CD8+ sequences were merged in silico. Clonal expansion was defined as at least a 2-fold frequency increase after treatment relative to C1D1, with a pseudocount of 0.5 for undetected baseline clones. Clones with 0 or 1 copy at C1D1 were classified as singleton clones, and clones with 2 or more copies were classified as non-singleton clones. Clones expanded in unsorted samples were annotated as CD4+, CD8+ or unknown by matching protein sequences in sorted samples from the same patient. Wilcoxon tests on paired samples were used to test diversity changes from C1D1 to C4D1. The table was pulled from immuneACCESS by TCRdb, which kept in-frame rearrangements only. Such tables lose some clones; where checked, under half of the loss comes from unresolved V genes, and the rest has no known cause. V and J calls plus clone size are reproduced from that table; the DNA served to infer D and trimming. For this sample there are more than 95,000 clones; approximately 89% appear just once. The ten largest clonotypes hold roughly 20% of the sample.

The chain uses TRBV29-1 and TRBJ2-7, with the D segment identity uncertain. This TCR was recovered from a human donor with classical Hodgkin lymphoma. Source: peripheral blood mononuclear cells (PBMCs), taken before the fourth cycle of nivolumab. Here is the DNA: TGCAGCGTTTACAGCCATGGTTCCTACGAGCAGTACTTC. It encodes CSVYSHGSYEQYF.